A selection of T cell receptor beta chains follows, all from one sample in a study of CD8 T cells in ankylosing spondylitis. TCRdb itself ran the 5' RACE reads through MiXCR, one entry per CDR3 protein. The data show under 550,000 distinct CDR3 sequences, 20% to 30% seen once. Specimen: blood, either unsorted or a sorted T cell fraction (not recorded which). These receptors all come from a male donor with ankylosing spondylitis. CDR3s include the opening cysteine and the closing phenylalanine or tryptophan. Clone size is not always given. Where it is, it says once, few, many or a class for expanded clones.

clone_size	v_call	j_call	cdr3_aa
few	TRBV6-2/TRBV6-3	TRBJ2-7	CASRDLDRSSYEQYF
-	TRBV7-9	TRBJ2-1	CASSPSGSKGNEQFF
-	TRBV12-3/TRBV12-4	TRBJ2-3	CASRTSGRDTQYF
few	TRBV12-3/TRBV12-4	TRBJ2-6	CASSPRAGANVLTF
-	TRBV3-1	TRBJ2-1	CASSPRPDEYNEQFF
-	TRBV5-1	TRBJ2-7	CASSLTTTGFNEQYF
-	TRBV20-1	TRBJ1-1	CSARFPGGAPEAFF
-	TRBV20-1	TRBJ2-1	CSARGGGQGYNEQFF
-	TRBV5-1	TRBJ2-2	CASSRLMGRDTGELFF
-	TRBV7-8	TRBJ2-1	CASSLAPGGTSGRALRQFF